This section outlines one T cell receptor (beta chain) sequence together with its context. Its antigen is as yet unknown. This record belongs to a study of T cells in Graves' hyperthyroidism and ophthalmopathy. The TCR beta CDR3 regions underwent amplification using RNA transcripts as the source. An initial round of RT-PCR targeting the TCR CDR3 relied on the HTBI primer set. TCRdb reprocessed the multiplex PCR reads via MiXCR and lists one record per CDR3 protein. This table has roughly 740,000 distinct CDR3 sequences, 15% to 20% appearing once. Findings of the study overall: Most expanded thyroid clonotypes above 0.001 recurred in blood.

Across 18 months, stable Graves' hyperthyroidism was marked by no progression to ophthalmopathy. Criteria for exclusion of patients were uncontrolled infection, other autoimmune disease, pregnancy or lactation. Clinical symptoms, serum thyroxine and TRAb, thyroid ultrasound and orbital computed tomography were used for the diagnoses. The clonotype originates from a man between 18 and 29 years old with Graves' hyperthyroidism. Material for sequencing was blood.

The CDR3 DNA follows: TGTGCCAGCTCACCGGTGGGGTCTGCGGAGACCCAGTACTTC. Its translation is CASSPVGSAETQYF. V gene TRBV18 combines with J gene TRBJ2-5; D not resolved. Germline V gives CDR1 KGHSH, CDR2 LQKENI. V was pared by 3 bases and J by 5 bases, with 13 bases between. This CDR3 region has 14 residues. The complete variable domain, with remaining parts taken from reference TRBV18 and TRBJ2-5, reads NAGVMQNPRHLVRRRGQEARLRCSPMKGHSHVYWYRQLPEEGLKFMVYLQKENIIDESGMPKERFSAEFPKEGPSILRIQQVVRGDSAAYFCASSPVGSAETQYFGPGTRLLVL.